These T cell receptor beta chains were read from a single sample in a study of blood T cell repertoires in COVID-19. Assay used: immunoSEQ multiplex PCR; TCRdb lists only in-frame clones, some missing. Seen here are tens of thousands of clones, over 60% observed once, and the top ten hold more than 13%. Sample: peripheral blood. The receptors were gathered from a man in his sixties with COVID-19, enrolled during active disease. Both conserved end residues are part of each CDR3. A D gene is named only where the DNA matches it firmly. Clone size appears in some rows only: once, few, many, or a class for an expanded clone.

cdr3_nt cdr3_aa j_call v_call d_call clone_size
TGTGCCAGCAGCGGAGGACAGGGGAAGAGTAATGAAAAACTGTTTTTT CASSGGQGKSNEKLFF TRBJ1-4 TRBV5-6 TRBD1 once
TGTGCCAGCAGCTTGGGACAGGGAGAGGGATCCTACGAGCAGTACTTC CASSLGQGEGSYEQYF TRBJ2-7 TRBV11-2 TRBD1 -
TGTGCCAGCAGATCAAGTAGGTTTCGGGATTCACCCCTCCACTTT CASRSSRFRDSPLHF TRBJ1-6 TRBV2 - -
TGCGCCAGCAGCCCGGCGGAGGTTGGAGAGACCCAGTACTTC CASSPAEVGETQYF TRBJ2-5 TRBV5-1 - once
TGTGCCAGCAGGAGAACCGGGACAAGTGCGCGGAACACCGGGGAGCTGTTTTTT CASRRTGTSARNTGELFF TRBJ2-2 TRBV11-2 - -
TGCGCCAGCAGCTTGGACGCCGGGGGCTATGGCTACACCTTC CASSLDAGGYGYTF TRBJ1-2 TRBV5-1 - -
TGCGCCAGCAGCCAGATAGTGCGGGATACGCAGTATTTT CASSQIVRDTQYF TRBJ2-3 TRBV4-1 - -
TGCGCCAGCAGCTTGGAGCGGGCTAGCACAGATACGCAGTATTTT CASSLERASTDTQYF TRBJ2-3 TRBV5-1 - -
TGCGCCAGCAGCAAGAGGACTAGCGGGGGTGCAGATACGCAGTATTTT CASSKRTSGGADTQYF TRBJ2-3 TRBV4-1 TRBD2 -
TGCGCCAGCAGACAACAGGGGGCGGGCGGGGAGCTGTTTTTT CASRQQGAGGELFF TRBJ2-2 TRBV4-1 TRBD1 few
TGCAGCGTGGCGGCGATCGGGATATCGATGGCCAAAAACATTCAGTACTTC CSVAAIGISMAKNIQYF TRBJ2-4 TRBV29-1 - once
TGTGCCAGCGGTAACGGACAGGGAAGGTGGGGTCAGCCCCAGCATTTT CASGNGQGRWGQPQHF TRBJ1-5 TRBV7-9 TRBD1 -
TGTGCCAGCAGCCTATCACACCTCTACACCTTC CASSLSHLYTF TRBJ1-2 TRBV3-1/TRBV3-2 - -
TGCGCCAGCAGCTCCGACCCGTCGGGGAACACTGAAGCTTTCTTT CASSSDPSGNTEAFF TRBJ1-1 TRBV5-1 - -
TGTGCCAGCAGTCCTCGGGAGAATGAGCAGTTCTTC CASSPRENEQFF TRBJ2-1 TRBV2 - few
TGTGCCACCGAGGCGGGGGGAGGTCAGCCCCAGCATTTT CATEAGGGQPQHF TRBJ1-5 TRBV19 - -
TGTGCCAGCAGCCAAGATCTCTTGGCAAATAATGAAAAACTGTTTTTT CASSQDLLANNEKLFF TRBJ1-4 TRBV4-2 - -
TGTGCCAGCAGTCCAGGGCTTCCCTACGAGCAGTACTTC CASSPGLPYEQYF TRBJ2-7 TRBV28 - -
TGTGCCAGCATTCCTCAAGCGGGAGGGTCCTACAATGAGCAGTTCTTC CASIPQAGGSYNEQFF TRBJ2-1 TRBV2 TRBD2 -
TGCGCCAGCGCTACGGGGGACGTCCACCAAGAGACCCAGTACTTC CASATGDVHQETQYF TRBJ2-5 TRBV5-1 - -
TGTGCCAGCAGTTACGCTTACACAGGGAACGGGGAGCTGTTTTTT CASSYAYTGNGELFF TRBJ2-2 TRBV6-5 - once
TGTGCCAGCAGCTCTTCCAATAGCGGACCCTACAATGAGCAGTTCTTC CASSSSNSGPYNEQFF TRBJ2-1 TRBV5-4 - -
TGTGCCAGCAGCCGGAACACCGGGACACATAATCAGCCCCAGCATTTT CASSRNTGTHNQPQHF TRBJ1-5 TRBV4-2 - -
TGTGCCAGCAGTTATGGCCTTTACTCCTACAATGAGCAGTTCTTC CASSYGLYSYNEQFF TRBJ2-1 TRBV6-5 - -
TGCAGTGCTAGTAGCTATAGGACTAGCGGCAATGAGCAGTTCTTC CSASSYRTSGNEQFF TRBJ2-1 TRBV20-1 TRBD2 -
TGTGCCATCAGTGAGTCGGCTAGTCTCAACTACGAGCAGTACTTC CAISESASLNYEQYF TRBJ2-7 TRBV10-3 - -
TGTGCCAGCAGCAAACTAGCGGCCTCCTACAATGAGCAGTTCTTC CASSKLAASYNEQFF TRBJ2-1 TRBV9 TRBD2 -
TGTGCCAGCAGTTCCTGGGGAGATGCCCAAGAGACCCAGTACTTC CASSSWGDAQETQYF TRBJ2-5 TRBV6-6 - -
TGCGCCAGCAGACAACTAGCGGCACGCTTTTATTACAATGAGCAGTTCTTC CASRQLAARFYYNEQFF TRBJ2-1 TRBV10-1 TRBD2 -
TGCAGTGCTAGTACTTGGACTAGCGGGATGGATACGCAGTATTTT CSASTWTSGMDTQYF TRBJ2-3 TRBV20-1 TRBD2 -
TGCGCCAGCAGCCAAGCTCTTTTCGAAGCGGGAGAAGAGACCCAGTACTTC CASSQALFEAGEETQYF TRBJ2-5 TRBV4-1 TRBD2 -
TGCGCCAGCAGCCCAGGACAGTATAGCAATCAGCCCCAGCATTTT CASSPGQYSNQPQHF TRBJ1-5 TRBV5-1 - -